This T cell receptor (beta chain) came from a study of blood T cells in healthy people across ages. With regard to this clonotype: Its antigen is unknown.

For the second PCR, which ran for 7 to 11 cycles, a sample-barcoded 5' primer and a J-beta primer mix were used. Each cDNA molecule, via a template-switch adaptor with 12 random nucleotides, was tagged. All samples yielded 2.5 million or more CDR3-containing paired-end reads. TCRdb analysed the 5' RACE reads with MiXCR anew, one entry per CDR3 protein. This table holds under 1,000,000 distinct CDR3 sequences, 35% to 60% found once. Germline-derived CDR1 and CDR2 are MNHNY and SVGAGI (reference sequence). The V and J ends lost 6 bases and 0 bases respectively, with 16 bases between them. The CDR3 totals 16 residues. The study, taken as a whole, reports: Aged donors had fewer naive CD4+ cells and lower diversity than long-lived donors.

The sequencing sample was made of blood. This clonotype was sampled from a man aged 80 or over in good health. This chain links TRBV6-6 with TRBJ2-3; maybe TRBD1 (5 bases). The CDR3 nucleotides are TGTGCCAGCAGCCCCCCATACAGGAGTAGCACAGATACGCAGTATTTT. This encodes CASSPPYRSSTDTQYF.